The 23 T cell receptor beta chains given below trace back to one sample, sequenced in a study of PD-L1 blockade in urothelial cancer. Sample time point: pretreatment peripheral blood. Clones were sequenced by immunoSEQ multiplex PCR, and TCRdb holds only the in-frame ones, with some missing. In the table there are about 88,000 clones, more than 70% of which are singletons. The source was PBMCs, collected around atezolizumab (anti-PD-L1) treatment. The receptors were gathered from a woman aged 80 or over with urothelial cancer.

The chain links TRBV9 to TRBJ2-1, with D perhaps TRBD2 (5 bases). In germline, CDR1 is SGDLS, CDR2 YYNGEE. The V end lost 4 bases, the J end lost 6 bases, and 11 bases lay between the germline ends. This CDR3 comprises 13 residues. The CDR3 region is CASSRTGSNEQFF. CDR3 sequence (DNA): TGTGCCAGCAGCAGGACGGGAAGCAATGAGCAGTTCTTC.

The V and J genes are TRBV11-1 and TRBJ2-1, with D possibly being TRBD2 (5 bases). Germline V gene lookup returns CDR1 SGHAT and CDR2 FQDESV (reference sequence). Trimming left V 4 bases short and J 4 bases short, with 14 bases between. CDR3 length equals 15 residues. The CDR3 sequence: CASSWGLANYNEQFF. DNA of the CDR3: TGTGCCAGCAGCTGGGGTCTAGCCAATTACAATGAGCAGTTCTTC.

V is TRBV5-4 and J is TRBJ2-7; TRBD2 matches at 8 bases. Germline V gene sequence: CDR1 SGHNT, CDR2 YYREEE (reference sequence). V was pared by 3 bases and J by 7 bases, with 9 bases of the junction left unmatched. This CDR3 has 14 amino acids. CDR3 amino acids: CASSSGTRSGEQYF. Written as DNA, the CDR3 is TGTGCCAGCAGCTCAGGGACTAGATCGGGGGAGCAGTACTTC.

The chain employs TRBV7-3 and TRBJ2-5; 11 bases are shared with TRBD1. The length of the CDR3 is 14 residues. V lost 5 bases and J lost 5; bases outside the gene matches: 4. Germline V lookup: CDR1 SGHTA, CDR2 FQGTGA. CDR3 protein: CASSRTGGDETQYF. CDR3 coding DNA: TGTGCCAGCAGCCGGACAGGGGGCGATGAGACCCAGTACTTC.

The chain uses TRBV9 and TRBJ2-4, with D perhaps TRBD1 (6 bases). From germline, CDR1 is SGDLS and CDR2 YYNGEE. Trimming left V 7 bases short and J 3 bases short, with 11 bases between. The CDR3 totals 13 residues. The CDR3 spells CASGGSDKNIQYF. The CDR3 coding sequence is TGTGCCAGCGGGGGCTCAGACAAAAACATTCAGTACTTC.

This chain links TRBV27 with TRBJ2-1; maybe TRBD2 (6 bases). Looked up from germline, CDR1 is MNHEY and CDR2 is SMNVEV (reference sequence). CDR3 length: 13 amino acids. Trimming shortened V by 3 bases and J by 8 bases, and 11 bases separated the two germline ends. CDR3 DNA sequence: TGTGCCAGCAGTTTTTCGGGGGTTGATGAGCAGTTCTTC. The encoded protein is CASSFSGVDEQFF.

The genes are TRBV18 and TRBJ2-1; TRBD2 aligns across 7 bases. Germline CDR1 KGHSH, CDR2 LQKENI. The CDR3 covers 12 residues. The junction had 5 bases not matched to a gene; V was cut back by 5 bases and J by 10 bases. The CDR3 protein is CASSSYSGEQFF. DNA of the CDR3: TGTGCCAGCTCATCCTATAGCGGGGAGCAGTTCTTC.

This CDR3 reads CAIRELGYEQYF. For the CDR3, the DNA is TGTGCCATCAGAGAGCTAGGTTACGAGCAGTACTTC. The chain has TRBV10-3 and TRBJ2-7; D is undetermined. Germline V gives CDR1 ENHRY, CDR2 SYGVKD. This CDR3 spans 12 amino acids. The V end was cut by 6 bases, the J end by 4 bases, with 10 bases between.

V is TRBV18 and J is TRBJ2-7; no clear D gene. Germline lookup yields CDR1 KGHSH and CDR2 LQKENI. The germline V and J ends were trimmed by 0 bases and 4 bases, with 7 bases remaining between them. This CDR3 comprises 13 residues. This chain's CDR3 is CASSPPLVYEQYF. The CDR3 nucleotides are TGTGCCAGCTCACCACCTCTAGTATACGAGCAGTACTTC.

This chain connects TRBV5-1 to TRBJ2-7; D possibly corresponds to TRBD2 (5 bases). Trimming shortened V by 4 bases and J by 5 bases, and 16 bases separated the two germline ends. CDR3 length: 14 residues. The germline gives CDR1 SGHRS, CDR2 YFSETQ. CDR3 DNA sequence: TGCGCCAGCAGCCAAACTAGAAGTAGAAACGAGCAGTACTTC. Translating gives CASSQTRSRNEQYF.

The chain employs TRBV28 and TRBJ1-1, with 7 bases fitting TRBD1. V lost 5 bases, J lost 7 bases, and 7 bases stayed unmatched. CDR3 length: 13 amino acids. Germline CDR1 and CDR2: MDHEN and SYDVKM. The CDR3 nucleotides read TGTGCCAGCAGTGCAGGCCGGGACAGTGAAGCTTTCTTT. This encodes CASSAGRDSEAFF.

The chain links TRBV4-2 to TRBJ1-4; D is possibly TRBD1 (5 bases). Trimming left V 6 bases short and J 10 bases short, with 18 bases between. The germline V gene has CDR1 LGHNA and CDR2 YNFKEQ. This CDR3 is 14 amino acids long. CDR3: CASSSGTGGGKLFF. The CDR3 DNA reads TGTGCCAGCAGTTCCGGGACTGGGGGGGGAAAACTGTTTTTT.

The J gene is TRBJ2-1, the V gene TRBV9; D perhaps matches TRBD1 (5 bases). The CDR3 length is 19 residues. With 0 bases removed from V and 7 bases from J, the gap between germline ends came to 26 bases. Germline V gene sequence: CDR1 SGDLS, CDR2 YYNGEE. CDR3 region: CASSVDLFVGATERNEQFF. In DNA, the CDR3 is TGTGCCAGCAGCGTAGATCTGTTTGTTGGGGCCACAGAGAGGAATGAGCAGTTCTTC.

V and J are TRBV7-9 and TRBJ1-1; TRBD1 agrees at 7 bases. V shed 5 bases, J shed 1 base, and the junction held 13 bases outside the gene matches. The CDR3 is 17 amino acids. Germline V gene sequence: CDR1 SEHNR, CDR2 FQNEAQ (reference sequence). CDR3 sequence (DNA): TGTGCCAGCAGCGTCCAACCCGGGACAGCCTCGAACACTGAAGCTTTCTTT. Its translation: CASSVQPGTASNTEAFF.

The rearrangement joins TRBV6-6 to TRBJ1-1; tentatively, D is TRBD1 (6 bases). Germline-derived CDR1 and CDR2 are MNHNY and SVGAGI (reference sequence). V was pared by 1 base and J by 6 bases, with 12 bases between. This CDR3 contains 14 residues. CDR3 bases: TGTGCCAGCAGTTACTTGGCAGGGGATTCTGAAGCTTTCTTT. Amino acid sequence: CASSYLAGDSEAFF.

The V call is TRBV5-1, the J call TRBJ1-1; D is unclear. The CDR3 has 14 amino acids. Trimming stripped 1 base from V and 0 bases from J, with 7 bases between. CDR1 SGHRS and CDR2 YFSETQ come from the germline V gene. This CDR3 reads CASSLSGLNTEAFF. CDR3 coding DNA: TGCGCCAGCAGCTTGAGCGGGTTGAACACTGAAGCTTTCTTT.

V and J are TRBV19 and TRBJ2-1; tentatively, D is TRBD2 (6 bases). CDR1 is LNHDA, CDR2 SQIVND, per germline (reference sequence). The ends were cut back, 7 bases at V and 0 bases at J, with 16 bases in the middle. CDR3 length: 16 amino acids. This chain's CDR3 is CASTKLGGISYNEQFF. The CDR3, as DNA: TGTGCCAGTACCAAACTGGGGGGAATCTCCTACAATGAGCAGTTCTTC.

V and J are TRBV2 and TRBJ2-5; D is perhaps TRBD2 (6 bases). CDR1 is SNHLY and CDR2 is FYNNEI in the germline V gene. V was pared by 5 bases and J by 1 base, with 14 bases between. This CDR3 is built from 15 residues. CDR3 loop: CASSRGRLVQETQYF. In nucleotides, the CDR3 is TGTGCCAGCAGTAGAGGGCGACTAGTCCAAGAGACCCAGTACTTC. Combining the CDR3 with reference TRBV2 and TRBJ2-5 gives the whole variable domain EPEVTQTPSHQVTQMGQEVILRCVPISNHLYFYWYRQILGQKVEFLVSFYNNEISEKSEIFDDQFSVERPDGSNFTLKIRSTKLEDSAMYFCASSRGRLVQETQYFGPGTRLLVL.

A single count supports this clone. The V gene is TRBV18, the J gene TRBJ1-2; TRBD1 agrees at 7 bases. Germline V lookup: CDR1 KGHSH, CDR2 LQKENI. This CDR3 spans 14 amino acids. The ends lost 4 bases at V and 4 bases at J; junction bases unmatched: 6. CDR3 residues: CASSQGTDLYGYTF. In DNA, the CDR3 is TGTGCCAGCTCACAAGGGACAGATCTCTATGGCTACACCTTC. Looking up the rest from reference TRBV18 and TRBJ1-2 gives the full variable domain: NAGVMQNPRHLVRRRGQEARLRCSPMKGHSHVYWYRQLPEEGLKFMVYLQKENIIDESGMPKERFSAEFPKEGPSILRIQQVVRGDSAAYFCASSQGTDLYGYTFGSGTRLTVV.

The V call is TRBV14, the J call TRBJ2-1, with a tentative D call TRBD2 (6 bases). The CDR3 contains 15 residues. Germline assignment: CDR1 SGHDN and CDR2 FVKESK. V dropped 1 base and J dropped 0 bases, with 7 bases sitting between them. The CDR3 sequence: CASSQGGVSYNEQFF. The CDR3 DNA sequence: TGTGCCAGCAGCCAAGGGGGGGTCTCCTACAATGAGCAGTTCTTC.

The rearrangement joins TRBV11-3 to TRBJ2-1; 13 bases align to TRBD2. The CDR3 totals 15 residues. V dropped 8 bases and J dropped 9; count of bases not matched to a gene: 10. Germline loops: CDR1 SGHNT, CDR2 YENEEA. The CDR3 region is CASAIGLAGAGEQFF. CDR3 coding DNA: TGTGCCAGCGCTATTGGACTAGCGGGAGCGGGTGAGCAGTTCTTC.

This clone was counted a single time. The rearrangement uses TRBV5-1 and TRBJ2-1; 10 positions agree with TRBD2. The V and J ends lost 0 bases and 4 bases, in that order; junction bases with no gene match: 10. The CDR3 contains 18 residues. Per the germline V gene, CDR1 is SGHRS and CDR2 is YFSETQ. For the CDR3, the DNA is TGCGCCAGCAGCTTGGTTCGGACTAGCGGTCGGGGGTACAATGAGCAGTTCTTC. Translated: CASSLVRTSGRGYNEQFF.

The chain uses TRBV6-1 and TRBJ1-5, with D perhaps TRBD1 (5 bases). The CDR3 is made up of 14 amino acids. The germline V gene has CDR1 MNHNS and CDR2 SASEGT. The V end was cut by 6 bases, the J end by 2 bases, with 11 bases between. The CDR3 sequence: CASRQGTGNQPQHF. As DNA, the CDR3 is TGTGCCAGCAGGCAGGGAACGGGCAATCAGCCCCAGCATTTT.